These 19 T cell receptor beta chains share one sample of origin, sequenced in a study of a mutant IDH1 vaccine in newly diagnosed glioma. Profiled with immunoSEQ multiplex PCR; TCRdb holds only in-frame clones, not every one. This sample has 85,000 to 100,000 clones, with over 75% found just once. The time point here: baseline, week 1 (first vaccination visit). Treatment given: pre-vaccination baseline after standard-of-care therapy. The material sequenced was PBMCs, taken from a glioma patient treated with radiotherapy, temozolomide or both. The receptors here all came from a man aged 35 to 55 with glioma.

The chain uses TRBV6-6 and TRBJ1-5, with TRBD1 as a possible D gene (5 bases). There are 13 residues in the CDR3. Germline V gene lookup returns CDR1 MNHNY and CDR2 SVGAGI (reference sequence). V gave up 6 bases and J gave up 8 bases, with 14 bases separating them. Here the CDR3 reads CASRGDGGEPQHF. CDR3 in DNA: TGTGCCAGCAGGGGGGACGGAGGCGAGCCCCAGCATTTT.

The chain is built from TRBV19 and TRBJ2-5; 8 positions match TRBD1. The V segment lost 6 bases and the J segment 4 bases; nucleotides outside the gene matches: 4. The germline gives CDR1 LNHDA, CDR2 SQIVND (reference sequence). The CDR3 covers 13 residues. The CDR3 region has the DNA TGTGCCAGTAGCCAGGGGGCCGGAGAGACCCAGTACTTC. Translated: CASSQGAGETQYF.

The chain joins TRBV11-2 to TRBJ2-3; 13 nucleotides match TRBD2. Trimming cost V 5 bases and J 6 bases; bases outside gene matches: 11. This CDR3 contains 17 residues. CDR1 is SGHAT, CDR2 FQNNGV, per germline. Written as DNA, the CDR3 is TGTGCCAGCAGCCCGAGGACTAGCGGGAGTTTGAGGGATACGCAGTATTTT. Translated, it gives CASSPRTSGSLRDTQYF.

The chain links TRBV30 to TRBJ2-5, with D perhaps being TRBD1 or TRBD2 (7 bases each). The end of the DNA aligns better with TRBJ2-7, so the J call may be wrong. CDR3 length: 14 residues. In germline, CDR1 is GTSNPN, CDR2 SVGIG (reference sequence). In nucleotides, the CDR3 is TGTGCCTACCTTGGGAGGGGGCGATTGGGCGAGCAGTACTTC. Translating it yields CAYLGRGRLGEQYF.

The V and J genes are TRBV7-9 and TRBJ1-6, with D unresolved. V lost 5 bases, J lost 8 bases, and 10 bases lay in between. Germline lookup yields CDR1 SEHNR and CDR2 FQNEAQ (reference sequence). The CDR3 runs 13 residues. This chain's CDR3 is CASSPQWHSPLHF. Here the CDR3 DNA reads TGTGCCAGCAGCCCCCAATGGCATTCACCCCTCCACTTT.

The chain uses TRBV18 and TRBJ2-7; 11 positions match TRBD2. J was trimmed by 4 bases and V by 6 bases; bases with no gene match: 8. Germline V gene lookup returns CDR1 KGHSH and CDR2 LQKENI. The CDR3 consists of 15 residues. CDR3 sequence reads: CASSSTSGEEYEQYF. The CDR3, as DNA: TGTGCCAGCTCTTCGACTAGCGGGGAAGAATACGAGCAGTACTTC. Drawing the rest from reference TRBV18 and TRBJ2-7, the complete variable domain is NAGVMQNPRHLVRRRGQEARLRCSPMKGHSHVYWYRQLPEEGLKFMVYLQKENIIDESGMPKERFSAEFPKEGPSILRIQQVVRGDSAAYFCASSSTSGEEYEQYFGPGTRLTVT.

The chain carries TRBV15 and TRBJ1-5; no clear D gene. V was pared by 0 bases and J by 0 bases, with 12 bases between. The CDR3 length is 17 residues. CDR1 and CDR2 (germline): LNHNV, YYDKDF (reference sequence). This CDR3 reads CATSRDLREYSNQPQHF. The CDR3 nucleotides are TGTGCCACCAGCAGAGATCTCCGAGAGTATAGCAATCAGCCCCAGCATTTT.

This chain joins TRBV30 and TRBJ2-7, with D possibly TRBD2 on 5 matching bases. Per germline, CDR1 GTSNPN and CDR2 SVGIG (reference sequence). With 0 bases removed from V and 2 bases from J, the gap between germline ends came to 8 bases. This CDR3 region has 13 residues. CDR3 DNA: TGTGCCTGGAGTGTACCGGGGACCTACGAGCAGTACTTC. Translated: CAWSVPGTYEQYF.

The chain carries TRBV5-1 and TRBJ2-5; TRBD1 is a possible D gene (6 bases). This CDR3 is 12 amino acids long. V dropped 3 bases and J dropped 5 bases, with 8 bases sitting between them. Per the germline V gene, CDR1 is SGHRS and CDR2 is YFSETQ. The CDR3 reads CASSYQGETQYF. The CDR3 DNA reads TGCGCCAGCAGCTACCAGGGGGAGACCCAGTACTTC.

The CDR3 bases are TGTGCCACCAGCAGAGATGGGACCTCTGGCACAGATACGCAGTATTTT. It translates to CATSRDGTSGTDTQYF. V gene TRBV15 combines with J gene TRBJ2-3; D assignment may be TRBD1 or TRBD2 (5 bases each). This CDR3 region has 16 residues. The germline V gene encodes CDR1 LNHNV and CDR2 YYDKDF (reference sequence). V lost 0 bases and J 1 base, leaving 11 bases between the germline ends.

The chain joins TRBV5-1 to TRBJ2-5; D is uncertain. Per germline, CDR1 SGHRS and CDR2 YFSETQ. The CDR3 is made up of 14 amino acids. The germline V and J ends were trimmed by 2 bases and 1 base, with 9 bases remaining between them. The CDR3 DNA follows: TGCGCCAGCAGCTTAACACCAAGCCAAGAGACCCAGTACTTC. Translation: CASSLTPSQETQYF.

This clone was seen repeatedly, ten times or more. The chain uses TRBV4-2 and TRBJ2-2, with 9 positions matching TRBD2. Trimming removed 5 bases from V and 2 bases from J; junction bases left unmatched: 3. From germline, CDR1 is LGHNA and CDR2 YNFKEQ. The CDR3 loop spans 15 amino acids. CDR3 DNA: TGTGCCAGCAGCTCAGCGGGGGGAAACACCGGGGAGCTGTTTTTT. Translating gives CASSSAGGNTGELFF.

The genes are TRBV5-8 and TRBJ1-2; 7 positions agree with TRBD1. V dropped 1 base and J dropped 4; count of bases not matched to a gene: 10. The CDR3 runs to 16 residues. The germline V gene encodes CDR1 SGHTS and CDR2 YDEGEE. The CDR3 loop reads CASSLIRTGGTYGYTF. The CDR3 DNA sequence: TGTGCCAGCAGCTTGATCAGGACAGGAGGTACCTATGGCTACACCTTC.

The chain links TRBV6-6 to TRBJ2-5; possibly TRBD2 for D (5 bases). V lost 5 bases and J 11 bases, leaving 15 bases between the germline ends. The germline CDR1 and CDR2 sequences are MNHNY and SVGAGI (reference sequence). The CDR3 contains 12 residues. CDR3 protein: CASSPGLGEQYF. The CDR3 nucleotides read TGTGCCAGCAGTCCCGGCCTTGGGGAGCAGTACTTC.

This clone showed up many times. This chain links TRBV30 with TRBJ1-4; TRBD1 matches at 9 bases. CDR1 and CDR2 from the germline V gene are GTSNPN and SVGIG (reference sequence). V trimming: 3 bases; J trimming: 7 bases; junction bases outside the gene matches: 9. CDR3 length: 15 residues. CDR3 region: CAWRSGGQGFEKLFF. In DNA form, the CDR3 reads TGTGCCTGGAGAAGTGGGGGACAGGGATTTGAAAAACTGTTTTTT. The whole variable domain, remainder taken from reference TRBV30 and TRBJ1-4, is SQTIHQWPATLVQPVGSPLSLECTVEGTSNPNLYWYRQAAGRGLQLLFYSVGIGQISSEVPQNLSASRPQDRQFILSSKKLLLSDSGFYLCAWRSGGQGFEKLFFGSGTQLSVL.

A few counts support this clone. The V call is TRBV27, the J call TRBJ2-4, with D possibly being TRBD1 or TRBD2 (6 bases each). Germline CDR1 is MNHEY and CDR2 is SMNVEV (reference sequence). The V end was cut by 10 bases, the J end by 0 bases, with 19 bases between. This CDR3 region has 16 residues. In DNA form, the CDR3 reads TGTGCCACTTCCTGGGGGGCAGGGGAAGCCAAAAACATTCAGTACTTC. Encoded protein: CATSWGAGEAKNIQYF.

V gene TRBV13 combines with J gene TRBJ1-1, with TRBD1 identical over 8 bases. Per the germline V gene, CDR1 is PRHDT and CDR2 is FYEKMQ (reference sequence). The CDR3 is 15 amino acids. Germline trimming cut 2 bases from V and 5 bases from J; bases unmatched to any gene: 7. The CDR3 protein is CASSLSAGGRTEAFF. The CDR3 DNA follows: TGTGCCAGCAGCTTATCGGCAGGGGGCAGGACTGAAGCTTTCTTT.

This clone was counted at least ten times. One end of the junction varies from germline; a read error may be responsible. The V and J genes are TRBV7-7 and TRBJ2-2; 11 bases map to TRBD1. The germline gives CDR1 SSHAT, CDR2 FNYEAQ (reference sequence). This CDR3 comprises 15 residues. DNA for the CDR3: TGTGCTAGCAGCCCCGGGACAGGGGGGGCCGGGGAGCTGTTTTTT. Its protein is CASSPGTGGAGELFF.

This clone was picked up a small number of times. The V and J genes are TRBV28 and TRBJ2-3; D is unclear. The germline CDR1 and CDR2 sequences are MDHEN and SYDVKM. The CDR3 contains 14 residues. Between the trimmed V and J ends, which lost 4 bases and 4 bases, there was a span of 12 bases. The CDR3 is CASSSPRSADTQYF. The CDR3 DNA reads TGTGCCAGCAGTTCACCTCGGTCTGCAGATACGCAGTATTTT.